These 30 T cell receptor beta chains share one sample of origin, sequenced in a study of early T cells in non-severe SARS-CoV-2 infection. A single record per CDR3 protein comes from TCRdb applying MiXCR to the 5' RACE reads. The table has tens of thousands of distinct CDR3 sequences, under 15% seen once; the top ten hold about 1.3%. The sequenced sample was whole blood. The receptors here all came from an adult who was a healthcare worker with PCR-confirmed SARS-CoV-2 infection or an uninfected control (not recorded which).

In its sample, this clonotype was seen many times. The chain is built from TRBV6-5 and TRBJ2-2; D is uncertain. The CDR3 runs 15 residues. V was cut by 2 bases and J by 3 bases, with 10 bases left in between. Germline V gene sequence: CDR1 MNHEY, CDR2 SVGAGI. The CDR3 sequence is CASSYAEPDTGELFF. CDR3 nucleotide sequence: TGTGCCAGCAGTTACGCGGAACCTGACACCGGGGAGCTGTTTTTT.

Only a few counts were recorded for this clonotype. The chain has TRBV7-8 and TRBJ2-4; TRBD2 agrees at 12 bases. Unmatched junction bases numbered 10, after V lost 5 bases and J lost 8 bases. This CDR3 region has 16 residues. CDR1 and CDR2 from the germline V gene are SGHVS and FQNEAQ. CDR3 residues: CASSAQTSGRRYIQYF. DNA of the CDR3: TGTGCCAGCAGCGCCCAGACTAGCGGGAGAAGGTACATTCAGTACTTC.

This clonotype occurred many times. The chain uses TRBV20-1 and TRBJ2-4, with D unresolved. Germline CDR1 DFQATT, CDR2 SNEGSKA (reference sequence). Trimming removed 1 base at V and 0 bases at J, with 10 bases between. The CDR3 is 15 amino acids. CDR3 sequence (DNA): TGCAGTGCTAGAGGACTTCTACTAGCCAAAAACATTCAGTACTTC. This gives the protein CSARGLLLAKNIQYF.

This clonotype was counted at least ten times. DNA of the CDR3: TGTGCCAGCAGAGCCGCGGGGGCCGGCCAAGAGACCCAGTACTTC. Amino acids: CASRAAGAGQETQYF. The gene calls are TRBV6-2 or TRBV6-3 and TRBJ2-5; the D gene is possibly TRBD2 (7 bases). This CDR3 has 15 residues. The germline V and J ends were trimmed by 6 bases and 1 base, with 15 bases remaining between them. CDR1 MNHEY and CDR2 SVGEGT come from the germline V gene.

A few counts support this clonotype. This chain joins TRBV9 and TRBJ2-3, with 10 bases fitting TRBD1. J gave up 4 bases and V 2 bases, and 4 bases lay outside the gene matches. CDR1 is SGDLS and CDR2 is YYNGEE in the germline V gene. CDR3 length: 15 amino acids. The CDR3 here is CASSVRQGAPDTQYF. Written as DNA, the CDR3 is TGTGCCAGCAGCGTCAGACAGGGGGCCCCAGATACGCAGTATTTT.

This clonotype was seen many times. V gene TRBV20-1 combines with J gene TRBJ2-7, with a weak D call TRBD2 (5 bases). Germline-derived CDR1 and CDR2 are DFQATT and SNEGSKA (reference sequence). Trimming pared 5 bases from V and 0 bases from J, leaving 11 bases between. This CDR3 comprises 13 residues. CDR3 DNA sequence: TGCAGTGCTTCCTTAGGGAGCTCCTACGAGCAGTACTTC. Residues: CSASLGSSYEQYF.

This clonotype was picked up many times. The chain links TRBV28 to TRBJ2-7, with 10 bases aligning to TRBD2. CDR1 and CDR2 (germline): MDHEN, SYDVKM. V lost 5 bases to trimming and J lost 3 bases; unmatched junction nucleotides: 10. This CDR3 region has 16 residues. The CDR3 protein is CASSPARTSGNYEQYF. CDR3 nucleotide sequence: TGTGCCAGCAGTCCCGCCAGGACTAGCGGAAACTACGAGCAGTACTTC.

This clonotype was seen a few times. This chain links TRBV28 with TRBJ2-7; D remains unclear. Trimming removed 4 bases at V and 2 bases at J, with 9 bases between. The CDR3 totals 13 residues. CDR1 and CDR2 (germline): MDHEN, SYDVKM. CDR3 region: CASSSRSPYEQYF. As DNA, the CDR3 is TGTGCCAGCAGTTCTAGAAGTCCCTACGAGCAGTACTTC.

The chain links TRBV5-1 to TRBJ2-7, with 9 positions matching TRBD2. The V and J ends lost 4 bases and 2 bases, in that order; junction bases with no gene match: 7. Germline CDR1 and CDR2: SGHRS and YFSETQ. CDR3 length equals 15 residues. DNA of the CDR3: TGCGCCAGCAGCCCGGCTAGCGGGGATACCTACGAGCAGTACTTC. Translating gives CASSPASGDTYEQYF.

A note on this clonotype: A much bigger clone sits one base away, suggesting this may be a read error. The CDR3 nucleotides read TGTGCCAGTAGTATGCCTGGACGCGAGAACACTGACGCTTTCTTT. Its translation is CASSMPGRENTDAFF. The J gene is TRBJ1-1, the V gene TRBV19; the D is unclear. There are 15 residues in the CDR3. In germline, CDR1 is LNHDA, CDR2 SQIVND (reference sequence).

This clonotype was counted ten times or more. The chain employs TRBV27 and TRBJ2-3; 13 bases are shared with TRBD2. CDR3 size: 16 residues. Germline V lookup: CDR1 MNHEY, CDR2 SMNVEV (reference sequence). V was pared by 4 bases and J by 1 base, with 2 bases of the junction left unmatched. The CDR3 reads CASSSGTSGGTDTQYF. As DNA, the CDR3 is TGTGCCAGCAGTTCCGGGACTAGCGGGGGCACAGATACGCAGTATTTT.

The chain is built from TRBV27 and TRBJ2-7; weak D call: TRBD2 (6 bases). From germline, CDR1 is MNHEY and CDR2 SMNVEV (reference sequence). V lost 2 bases to trimming and J lost 1 base, with 18 bases between them. This CDR3 is built from 17 residues. The CDR3 coding sequence is TGTGCCAGCAGTTTAAAGGGGCTCCAGGAGGGGTCCTACGAGCAGTACTTC. Protein product: CASSLKGLQEGSYEQYF.

This clonotype was picked up many times. The V gene is TRBV28, the J gene TRBJ1-4, with D unresolved. CDR1 is MDHEN and CDR2 is SYDVKM in the germline V gene. V was cut by 2 bases and J by 7 bases, with 5 bases left in between. CDR3 size: 12 residues. The CDR3 nucleotides are TGTGCCAGCAGTTTAGGTGGTGAAAAACTGTTTTTT. This codes for CASSLGGEKLFF.

This clonotype was recorded many times. The chain couples TRBV11-2 to TRBJ2-1; 9 bases map to TRBD2. The germline CDR1 and CDR2 sequences are SGHAT and FQNNGV. The CDR3 has 13 residues. Losses at the gene ends were 1 base for V and 9 bases for J; bases not matched to a gene: 1. CDR3 in DNA: TGTGCCAGCAGCTTAGGACTAGCGGTTGAGCAGTTCTTC. Protein: CASSLGLAVEQFF.

The CDR3 DNA sequence: TGTGCCACCAGTGCTAGCGGGTTAGAAGAGCAGTTCTTC. Its protein is CATSASGLEEQFF. The J gene is TRBJ2-1, the V gene TRBV24-1, with 8 positions matching TRBD2. The CDR3 is 13 amino acids. Germline values: CDR1 KGHDR, CDR2 SFDVKD. After removal of 5 bases from V and 10 bases from J, the junction contained 6 bases not matched to a gene.

This clonotype has at least ten counts. The chain recombines TRBV7-8 with TRBJ1-1; D perhaps matches TRBD1 (5 bases). V was trimmed by 5 bases and J by 0 bases, leaving 16 bases between them. This CDR3 contains 16 residues. Germline V CDR1 and CDR2: SGHVS, FQNEAQ. The CDR3 bases are TGTGCCAGCAGCCGTAGCCAGGGATACATGAACACTGAAGCTTTCTTT. Protein sequence: CASSRSQGYMNTEAFF. The whole variable domain, filled in from reference TRBV7-8 and TRBJ1-1, reads GAGVSQSPRYKVAKRGQDVALRCDPISGHVSLFWYQQALGQGPEFLTYFQNEAQLDKSGLPSDRFFAERPEGSVSTLKIQRTQQEDSAVYLCASSRSQGYMNTEAFFGQGTRLTVV.

This clonotype has ten or more counts. This chain joins TRBV27 and TRBJ1-2; D remains ambiguous. Trimming pared 2 bases from V and 6 bases from J, leaving 10 bases between. CDR1 and CDR2 from the germline V gene are MNHEY and SMNVEV (reference sequence). This CDR3 comprises 13 residues. CDR3 in amino acids: CASSLRGLDGYTF. The CDR3 nucleotides read TGTGCCAGCAGTTTACGGGGTCTGGATGGCTACACCTTC.

This clonotype was detected ten times or more. This chain links TRBV10-3 with TRBJ2-3; the D gene is possibly TRBD1 (5 bases). The CDR3 runs 15 residues. The germline V gene has CDR1 ENHRY and CDR2 SYGVKD. V lost 4 bases and J 0 bases, leaving 11 bases between the germline ends. This CDR3 reads CAISAGHGSTDTQYF. CDR3 bases: TGTGCCATCAGTGCAGGGCACGGGAGCACAGATACGCAGTATTTT.

The sample holds many counts of this clonotype. This rearrangement joins TRBV10-3 to TRBJ1-1; no firm D call. The CDR3 totals 13 residues. Deletions cut 10 bases from V and 2 bases from J, with 14 bases between. Germline V gene lookup returns CDR1 ENHRY and CDR2 SYGVKD. CDR3 bases: TGTGCCAGCGTCACAGCGGCTAACACTGAAGCTTTCTTT. Translating gives CASVTAANTEAFF.

This clonotype was seen repeatedly, ten times or more. This rearrangement joins TRBV20-1 to TRBJ2-1; tentative D call: TRBD1 (5 bases). Per the germline V gene, CDR1 is DFQATT and CDR2 is SNEGSKA (reference sequence). V lost 6 bases to trimming and J lost 2 bases, with 14 bases between them. The CDR3 totals 14 residues. CDR3 in amino acids: CSALGPYPYNEQFF. The CDR3 nucleotides read TGCAGTGCCCTGGGGCCCTACCCCTACAATGAGCAGTTCTTC.

Turning to this clonotype: A single base separates this from a much larger clone, so it may be a read error. The chain joins TRBV6-6 to TRBJ1-5; the D is unclear. Looked up from germline, CDR1 is MNHNY and CDR2 is SVGAGI (reference sequence). The CDR3 spans 12 residues. DNA for the CDR3: TGTGCCAGCAGCATAACAGAGCGGCCCCACCATTTT. It is translated as CASSITERPHHF.

The chain recombines TRBV20-1 with TRBJ1-2, with D perhaps TRBD1 (5 bases). The V gene's germline CDR1 is DFQATT and CDR2 SNEGSKA (reference sequence). Trimming cost V 0 bases and J 8 bases, with 13 bases left between them. This CDR3 spans 13 amino acids. The CDR3 DNA is TGCAGTGCTAGAGATATGGGGGATGGCGGCTACACCTTC. Translation: CSARDMGDGGYTF.

The chain carries TRBV6-5 and TRBJ2-5, with 7 nucleotides matching TRBD1. Germline V gives CDR1 MNHEY, CDR2 SVGAGI. Trimming cost V 6 bases and J 4 bases; bases outside gene matches: 11. This CDR3 has 15 amino acids. CDR3 in amino acids: CASSRPPGQPETQYF. The DNA for the CDR3 is TGTGCCAGCAGCCGACCCCCGGGACAGCCAGAGACCCAGTACTTC.

There are many counts of this clonotype. Here the CDR3 DNA reads TGCAGCGTAGCACAGGGGGCGCGGCAGCCCCAGCATTTT. Translated, it gives CSVAQGARQPQHF. The chain employs TRBV29-1 and TRBJ1-5; 9 nucleotides agree with TRBD1. The V segment lost 6 bases and the J segment 7 bases; nucleotides outside the gene matches: 7. The germline CDR1 and CDR2 sequences are SQVTM and ANQGSEA. CDR3 size: 13 residues.

The genes are TRBV20-1 and TRBJ2-1; D is unresolved. V dropped 2 bases and J dropped 1 base, with 9 bases sitting between them. This CDR3 is 14 amino acids long. CDR1 is DFQATT, CDR2 SNEGSKA, per germline (reference sequence). The CDR3 is CSARHWRSYNEQFF. Here the CDR3 DNA reads TGCAGTGCTAGACACTGGAGATCCTACAATGAGCAGTTCTTC.

Many counts were recorded for this clonotype. CDR3 DNA sequence: TGTGCCAGCAGCACGGGGACCGGATCGGATGAGCAGTTCTTC. Its protein product is CASSTGTGSDEQFF. V is TRBV7-2 and J is TRBJ2-1; TRBD1 or TRBD2 may be the D gene (5 bases each). The CDR3 runs to 14 residues. V lost 5 bases and J lost 8, with 16 bases in between. Germline V lookup: CDR1 SGHTA, CDR2 FQGNSA.

At least ten counts were recorded for this clonotype. The V gene is TRBV6-2 or TRBV6-3, the J gene TRBJ2-1; unclear D gene. The germline gives CDR1 MNHEY, CDR2 SVGEGT. CDR3 size: 14 residues. V shed 2 bases and J shed 0 bases, with 5 bases lying between them. This CDR3 reads CASSYGSSYNEQFF. CDR3 DNA sequence: TGTGCCAGCAGTTACGGCAGCTCCTACAATGAGCAGTTCTTC.

In its sample, this clonotype was seen many times. The V gene is TRBV18, the J gene TRBJ2-7; the D gene is possibly TRBD1 (6 bases). V was pared by 4 bases and J by 1 base, with 17 bases between. This CDR3 is 16 amino acids long. The germline gives CDR1 KGHSH, CDR2 LQKENI. The CDR3 nucleotides are TGTGCCAGCTCACATCCACAGGGTGGGGTATCCTACGAGCAGTACTTC. The encoded protein is CASSHPQGGVSYEQYF.

This chain links TRBV4-3 with TRBJ2-7; TRBD2 matches at 11 bases. Per the germline V gene, CDR1 is LGHNA and CDR2 is YSLEER. The CDR3 has 15 residues. V was pared by 0 bases and J by 7 bases, with 5 bases of the junction left unmatched. The CDR3 loop reads CASSQDFRLAGEQYF. CDR3 coding DNA: TGCGCCAGCAGCCAAGATTTTCGACTAGCGGGAGAGCAGTACTTC.

There are many counts of this clonotype. CDR3 region: CASSLNLYTGELFF. In nucleotides, the CDR3 is TGTGCCAGCAGCCTCAACCTATACACCGGGGAGCTGTTTTTT. The V gene is TRBV12-3 or TRBV12-4, the J gene TRBJ2-2; D is unclear. This CDR3 has 14 residues. The V end lost 6 bases, the J end lost 3 bases, and 11 bases lay between the germline ends.